Below are 27 T cell receptor beta chains sequenced from a single sample in a study of blood T cell repertoires in COVID-19. Assay: immunoSEQ multiplex PCR; the TCRdb copy retains only in-frame clones and omits some. The table lists tens of thousands of clones, 88% of them singletons. Source material: peripheral blood. These receptors all stem from a human donor in a cohort sampled during active COVID-19.

The J gene is TRBJ2-7, the V gene TRBV7-2, with a weak D call TRBD2 (6 bases). Germline V gene lookup returns CDR1 SGHTA and CDR2 FQGNSA. The CDR3 runs to 15 residues. V gave up 3 bases and J gave up 4 bases, with 16 bases separating them. The CDR3 DNA is TGTGCCAGCAGCTTGGACGGGACTTCCTTATACGAGCAGTACTTC. It translates to CASSLDGTSLYEQYF.

The sample holds one count of this clone. The V call is TRBV3-1 (or the pseudogene TRBV3-2), the J call TRBJ2-7; 11 bases fit TRBD2. The CDR3 extends over 19 amino acids. Germline V gene lookup returns CDR1 LGHDT and CDR2 YNNKEL (reference sequence). V gave up 1 base and J gave up 4 bases; unmatched junction bases: 15. CDR3: CASSQGGTSGNEGRYEQYF. In nucleotides, the CDR3 is TGTGCCAGCAGCCAAGGAGGGACTAGCGGAAACGAGGGGAGATACGAGCAGTACTTC.

The gene calls are TRBV5-1 and TRBJ2-7, with a tentative D call TRBD2 (5 bases). Germline loops: CDR1 SGHRS, CDR2 YFSETQ. The CDR3 loop spans 14 amino acids. The V gene lost 0 bases and the J gene lost 7 bases, with 14 bases spanning the gap. CDR3 sequence reads: CASSLVQSRDEQYF. The CDR3 bases are TGCGCCAGCAGCTTGGTTCAGTCCCGGGATGAGCAGTACTTC.

The chain is built from TRBV6-5 and TRBJ1-2; maybe TRBD1 (6 bases). Germline assignment: CDR1 MNHEY and CDR2 SVGAGI. The CDR3 is 13 residues long. The V end lost 7 bases, the J end lost 7 bases, and 16 bases lay between the germline ends. CDR3 protein: CASTRGGGLGYTF. As DNA, the CDR3 is TGTGCCAGCACTAGAGGGGGGGGCCTTGGCTACACCTTC.

The gene calls are TRBV6-5 and TRBJ1-1; unclear D gene. The germline V gene encodes CDR1 MNHEY and CDR2 SVGAGI. V was cut by 6 bases and J by 6 bases, with 20 bases left in between. This CDR3 comprises 15 residues. CDR3 amino acids: CASRDRSIYGAEAFF. As DNA, the CDR3 is TGTGCCAGCAGGGACCGGTCTATATACGGGGCTGAAGCTTTCTTT.

A few counts support this clone. Here the CDR3 DNA reads TGTGCCAGCAGTGAACCCACTACGGAGCAGTACTTC. This codes for CASSEPTTEQYF. The chain employs TRBV6-1 and TRBJ2-7; D call uncertain. V lost 2 bases to trimming and J lost 7 bases, with 9 bases between them. CDR1 MNHNS and CDR2 SASEGT come from the germline V gene. This CDR3 region has 12 residues.

The chain has TRBV24-1 and TRBJ2-7; TRBD1 is a possible D gene (6 bases). The germline gives CDR1 KGHDR, CDR2 SFDVKD. The CDR3 covers 12 residues. Deletions cut 9 bases from V and 3 bases from J, with 11 bases between. CDR3 sequence (DNA): TGTGCCACCCTCCAGGGGCTCTACGAGCAGTACTTC. Translating it yields CATLQGLYEQYF.

The count of this clone is one. This rearrangement joins TRBV30 to TRBJ2-1; TRBD2 matches at 12 bases. The V gene end was trimmed by 7 bases and the J gene end by 3 bases; junction bases not matched to a gene: 4. Per germline, CDR1 GTSNPN and CDR2 SVGIG (reference sequence). The CDR3 is made up of 14 amino acids. The CDR3 region has the DNA TGTGCCTCTTCGGGACTAGCGGGCTACAATGAGCAGTTCTTC. This gives the protein CASSGLAGYNEQFF.

The genes are TRBV4-1 and TRBJ1-1; maybe TRBD1 (5 bases). This CDR3 spans 12 amino acids. Germline CDR1 and CDR2: MGHRA and YSYEKL. V lost 1 base, J lost 13 bases, and 13 bases lay in between. CDR3 region: CASSQVGGDGFF. The CDR3 DNA follows: TGCGCCAGCAGCCAAGTCGGGGGGGATGGTTTCTTT.

This chain joins TRBV11-3 and TRBJ2-7, with 8 bases fitting TRBD1. Germline CDR1 reads SGHNT; CDR2 reads YENEEA. With 5 bases clipped from V and 2 bases from J, the junction kept 11 bases outside the gene matches. This CDR3 comprises 16 residues. CDR3 nucleotide sequence: TGTGCCAGCAGCCCCGCAGACAGGGGCCATACCTACGAGCAGTACTTC. Encoded protein: CASSPADRGHTYEQYF.

The rearrangement joins TRBV7-2 to TRBJ1-1, with 10 bases aligning to TRBD1. Trimming at V came to 1 base and at J to 2 bases, leaving 10 bases not matched to a gene. Germline CDR1 and CDR2: SGHTA and FQGNSA. The CDR3 totals 18 residues. Here the CDR3 DNA reads TGTGCCAGCAGCTTAGTGGGAGGCTCGACAGGGGGCAACACTGAAGCTTTCTTT. It yields the protein CASSLVGGSTGGNTEAFF.

In nucleotides, the CDR3 is TGTGCCAGCAGCCCTCCGGGACAGGGCGTCGGTCATGGCTACACCTTC. It codes for CASSPPGQGVGHGYTF. This chain joins TRBV7-2 and TRBJ1-2; 9 bases are a match to TRBD1. The CDR3 covers 16 residues. Trimming took 5 bases from V and 6 from J; bases not matched to a gene: 13. Germline V gene lookup returns CDR1 SGHTA and CDR2 FQGNSA.

The rearrangement uses TRBV27 and TRBJ2-3; the D is unclear. The CDR3 covers 16 residues. V lost 3 bases and J lost 2, with 15 bases in between. CDR1 is MNHEY, CDR2 SMNVEV, per germline (reference sequence). In nucleotides, the CDR3 is TGTGCCAGCAGTTTTTCAGGCGCTCCCTCCACAGATACGCAGTATTTT. Amino acid sequence: CASSFSGAPSTDTQYF.

V and J are TRBV11-3 and TRBJ2-3, with 10 bases matching TRBD1. V dropped 6 bases and J dropped 3; count of bases not matched to a gene: 6. Germline CDR1 is SGHNT and CDR2 is YENEEA. The CDR3 loop spans 15 amino acids. CDR3 DNA sequence: TGTGCCAGCAGTCCCGGGACAGGGGCTACAGATACGCAGTATTTT. This sequence encodes CASSPGTGATDTQYF.

The chain links TRBV5-1 to TRBJ2-7; 10 bases are shared with TRBD2. The trim removed 1 base at V and 0 bases at J, leaving 16 bases unmatched. The CDR3 runs to 20 residues. Per germline, CDR1 SGHRS and CDR2 YFSETQ. CDR3 loop: CASSLLGGPSGSHSSYEQYF. The CDR3 nucleotides are TGCGCCAGCAGCTTGCTGGGGGGGCCTAGCGGGAGCCACAGCTCCTACGAGCAGTACTTC.

This chain's CDR3 is CASRGTVPYEQYF. DNA of the CDR3: TGTGCCAGCAGAGGGACAGTCCCCTACGAGCAGTACTTC. The chain has TRBV28 and TRBJ2-7; 7 nucleotides align to TRBD1. V trimming: 6 bases; J trimming: 2 bases; junction bases outside the gene matches: 4. CDR1 is MDHEN and CDR2 is SYDVKM in the germline V gene. The CDR3 runs 13 residues.

V and J are TRBV30 and TRBJ2-1, with D maybe TRBD1 (6 bases). The CDR3 totals 15 residues. The ends were cut back, 3 bases at V and 9 bases at J, with 21 bases in the middle. CDR1 is GTSNPN and CDR2 is SVGIG in the germline V gene (reference sequence). CDR3 DNA sequence: TGTGCCTGGAGGAGAGGATACAGGGCTAAGAGTGAGCAGTTCTTC. Translating gives CAWRRGYRAKSEQFF.

This chain joins TRBV4-1 and TRBJ1-1, with TRBD1 identical over 7 bases. J lost 1 base, V lost 5 bases, and 7 bases had no gene match. Germline CDR1 MGHRA, CDR2 YSYEKL. CDR3 length: 15 amino acids. This CDR3 reads CASSAPGQRNTEAFF. The DNA for the CDR3 is TGCGCCAGCAGCGCACCGGGACAGAGGAACACTGAAGCTTTCTTT.

This chain joins TRBV11-1 and TRBJ1-1; D possibly corresponds to TRBD1 (6 bases). CDR3 size: 15 residues. V lost 5 bases to trimming and J lost 3 bases, with 16 bases between them. Germline-derived CDR1 and CDR2 are SGHAT and FQDESV (reference sequence). The CDR3 region is CASSDDRRSDTEAFF. The DNA of the CDR3 is TGTGCCAGCAGCGACGACAGGCGGTCGGACACTGAAGCTTTCTTT.

The chain carries TRBV7-6 and TRBJ1-6; 8 nucleotides match TRBD1. The ends lost 5 bases at V and 9 bases at J; junction bases unmatched: 9. In germline, CDR1 is SGHVS, CDR2 FNYEAQ. The CDR3 contains 15 residues. In nucleotides, the CDR3 is TGTGCCAGCAGCCCGACGGACAGGGAAGGTTCACCCCTCCACTTT. It yields the protein CASSPTDREGSPLHF.

The chain couples TRBV24-1 to TRBJ1-1; a weak D match, TRBD1 (6 bases). With 9 bases removed from V and 7 bases from J, the gap between germline ends came to 17 bases. CDR1 is KGHDR, CDR2 SFDVKD, per germline. The CDR3 length is 13 residues. In DNA form, the CDR3 reads TGTGCCACCCCCGAGGGGGAGGGTAGTGAAGCTTTCTTT. It codes for CATPEGEGSEAFF.

The chain recombines TRBV19 with TRBJ1-1; 8 nucleotides line up with TRBD1. J was trimmed by 11 bases and V by 3 bases; bases with no gene match: 5. The CDR3 loop spans 12 amino acids. CDR1 is LNHDA and CDR2 is SQIVND in the germline V gene (reference sequence). As DNA, the CDR3 is TGTGCCAGTAGTATGACAGGGGTTACGGCTTTCTTT. Translated: CASSMTGVTAFF.

The chain is built from TRBV5-1 and TRBJ2-4; TRBD2 is a possible D gene (7 bases). V lost 9 bases, J lost 2 bases, and 18 bases lay in between. Germline loops: CDR1 SGHRS, CDR2 YFSETQ. This CDR3 spans 15 amino acids. The CDR3 DNA reads as TGCGCCACCAACTACAGGGAGGGTCCCAAAAACATTCAGTACTTC. Protein sequence: CATNYREGPKNIQYF.

This chain connects TRBV7-2 to TRBJ1-1; 10 positions match TRBD1. V shed 5 bases, J shed 1 base, and the junction held 4 bases outside the gene matches. The CDR3 has 15 amino acids. Germline V gene sequence: CDR1 SGHTA, CDR2 FQGNSA. The CDR3 nucleotides read TGTGCCAGCAGCCCGAGGACAGGGGGGAACACTGAAGCTTTCTTT. It yields the protein CASSPRTGGNTEAFF. Variable domain in full (rest from reference TRBV7-2 and TRBJ1-1): GAGVSQSPSNKVTEKGKDVELRCDPISGHTALYWYRQSLGQGLEFLIYFQGNSAPDKSGLPSDRFSAERTGGSVSTLTIQRTQQEDSAVYLCASSPRTGGNTEAFFGQGTRLTVV.

This chain uses TRBV10-3 with TRBJ2-3; 11 bases line up with TRBD2. The CDR3 extends over 17 amino acids. The V and J ends lost 3 bases and 0 bases, in that order; junction bases with no gene match: 5. Per the germline V gene, CDR1 is ENHRY and CDR2 is SYGVKD. CDR3 nucleotides: TGTGCCATCAGTGAAACTAGCGGGGGTACTAGCACAGATACGCAGTATTTT. Its protein product is CAISETSGGTSTDTQYF.

The gene calls are TRBV5-4 and TRBJ2-7; 8 bases line up with TRBD2. The CDR3 has 15 amino acids. Germline CDR1 SGHNT, CDR2 YYREEE (reference sequence). V gave up 5 bases and J gave up 5 bases; unmatched junction bases: 12. The CDR3 here is CASRTSGGLLDEQYF. DNA of the CDR3: TGTGCCAGCAGAACCTCGGGGGGGCTCCTCGACGAGCAGTACTTC.

This chain uses TRBV3-1 (or the pseudogene TRBV3-2) with TRBJ1-2; 11 bases line up with TRBD1. The CDR3 runs 13 residues. The V gene's germline CDR1 is LGHDT and CDR2 YNNKEL (reference sequence). V shed 4 bases and J 9 bases; nucleotides not matched to a gene: 4. CDR3 DNA: TGTGCCAGCAGCCCCGGGACAGGGGGAAGCTACACCTTC. This codes for CASSPGTGGSYTF.